Reported below is one T cell receptor beta chain. The data were obtained in a study of blood T cells in healthy people across ages. The CDR3 contains 13 residues. V lost 3 bases and J lost 7, with 10 bases in between. Germline V gene sequence: CDR1 LNHDA, CDR2 SQIVND (reference sequence). It was with a sample-barcoded 5' primer and a J-beta primer mix that a second PCR of roughly 7 to 12 cycles was run. TCRdb reprocessed the 5' RACE reads with MiXCR, giving one entry per CDR3 protein. The sample consists of 1.5 million to 2 million distinct CDR3 sequences, over 25% of them appearing once. The clonotype originates from a woman aged 30 to 39 in good health. Sequenced material: blood. The chain employs TRBV19 and TRBJ2-1, with a weak D call TRBD1 (6 bases). The CDR3 nucleotides are TGTGCCAGTAGTATTGCAGGGGAAAATGAGCAGTTCTTC. Translating gives CASSIAGENEQFF. Variable domain in full (rest from reference TRBV19 and TRBJ2-1): DGGITQSPKYLFRKEGQNVTLSCEQNLNHDAMYWYRQDPGQGLRLIYYSQIVNDFQKGDIAEGYSVSREKKESFPLTVTSAQKNPTAFYLCASSIAGENEQFFGPGTRLTVL.